These 9 T cell receptor beta chains originate from one sample sequenced in a study of blood T cell repertoires in COVID-19 (dated by TCRdb to 2019 to 2021). Library construction relied on the immunoSEQ multiplex PCR assay. What TCRdb holds here is the immuneACCESS table cut down to in-frame rearrangements. Part of the clones is not present; checked against another copy, under half of the missing clones reflect an unresolved V gene, and the others are unexplained. Across this sample there are 130,000 to 150,000 clones, with approximately 88% seen only once. The top ten constitute 4.5% to 6% of the sample. Input material: peripheral blood. These receptor sequences come from a human donor in a cohort sampled during active COVID-19.

The chain couples TRBV28 to TRBJ1-5, with D maybe TRBD1 (6 bases). Germline CDR1 and CDR2: MDHEN and SYDVKM. The V end was cut by 2 bases, the J end by 5 bases, with 13 bases between. This CDR3 spans 15 amino acids. The DNA for the CDR3 is TGTGCCAGCAGTTTACTCGACAGGCCCCATCAGCCCCAGCATTTT. Translation gives CASSLLDRPHQPQHF.

V gene TRBV9 combines with J gene TRBJ1-1; D is perhaps TRBD1 (6 bases). Germline V gene sequence: CDR1 SGDLS, CDR2 YYNGEE. V lost 2 bases to trimming and J lost 5 bases, with 13 bases between them. CDR3 size: 14 residues. In DNA form, the CDR3 reads TGTGCCAGCAGCGTGCAGGGGTCAGGAACTGAAGCTTTCTTT. This encodes CASSVQGSGTEAFF.

The rearrangement joins TRBV18 to TRBJ2-1, with TRBD1 matching 8 bases. V gave up 1 base and J gave up 4 bases; unmatched junction bases: 9. Germline CDR1 is KGHSH and CDR2 is LQKENI. The CDR3 is made up of 17 amino acids. For the CDR3, the DNA is TGTGCCAGCTCACCACTACCCGGGGACAGGAGTTACAATGAGCAGTTCTTC. Its protein product is CASSPLPGDRSYNEQFF.

The rearrangement links TRBV5-6 to TRBJ2-7; TRBD1 aligns across 8 bases. The CDR3 has 15 amino acids. Germline V lookup: CDR1 SGHDT, CDR2 YYEEEE. J was trimmed by 6 bases and V by 2 bases; bases with no gene match: 10. CDR3 amino acids: CASSLAGTGRREQYV. The DNA of the CDR3 is TGTGCCAGCAGCTTAGCCGGGACAGGACGTCGCGAGCAGTACGTC.

V gene TRBV28 combines with J gene TRBJ1-6, with a tentative D call TRBD1 (6 bases). The germline gives CDR1 MDHEN, CDR2 SYDVKM. V was cut by 5 bases and J by 7 bases, with 12 bases left in between. The CDR3 has 14 amino acids. The CDR3 region has the DNA TGTGCCAGCAGTCTAGCAGGGGAGAATTCACCCCTCCACTTT. It translates to CASSLAGENSPLHF.

The chain recombines TRBV4-2 with TRBJ2-3; possibly TRBD2 for D (5 bases). The germline gives CDR1 LGHNA, CDR2 YNFKEQ. The length of the CDR3 is 15 residues. V was trimmed by 0 bases and J by 4 bases, leaving 11 bases between them. The CDR3 DNA sequence: TGTGCCAGCAGCCAAGATAGATCGGAGGCAGATACGCAGTATTTT. Translation gives CASSQDRSEADTQYF.

V is TRBV2 and J is TRBJ2-1; D gene ambiguous. This CDR3 region has 13 residues. Trimming took 6 bases from V and 4 from J, leaving 10 bases between them. The germline gives CDR1 SNHLY, CDR2 FYNNEI. The DNA of the CDR3 is TGTGCCAGCAGCAGCACAGTTTACAATGAGCAGTTCTTC. Amino acids: CASSSTVYNEQFF.

The V call is TRBV19, the J call TRBJ1-2; 11 nucleotides match TRBD1. Trimming took 4 bases from V and 6 from J; bases not matched to a gene: 10. The germline V gene encodes CDR1 LNHDA and CDR2 SQIVND (reference sequence). CDR3 length: 16 amino acids. The CDR3 nucleotides read TGTGCCAGTAGTAAGATTGAGTCGGGACAGGGGGATGGCTACACCTTC. It is translated as CASSKIESGQGDGYTF.

J is TRBJ1-6 and V is TRBV4-1; 7 bases match TRBD1. CDR1 is MGHRA and CDR2 is YSYEKL in the germline V gene. Losses at the gene ends were 0 bases for V and 6 bases for J; bases not matched to a gene: 11. The CDR3 runs to 18 residues. CDR3 loop: CASSQDHPGTEFNSPLHF. DNA of the CDR3: TGCGCCAGCAGCCAAGACCACCCGGGGACAGAATTTAATTCACCCCTCCACTTT.